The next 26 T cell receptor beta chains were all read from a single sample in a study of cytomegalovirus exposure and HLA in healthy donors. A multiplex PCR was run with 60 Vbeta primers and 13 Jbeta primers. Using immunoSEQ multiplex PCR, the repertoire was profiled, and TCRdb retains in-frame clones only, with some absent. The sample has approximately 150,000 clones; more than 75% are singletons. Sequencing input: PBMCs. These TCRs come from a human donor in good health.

In nucleotides, the CDR3 is TGTGCCAGCAGCTTGGTAGGGGCCCCCTACGAGCAGTACTTC. Its protein product is CASSLVGAPYEQYF. J is TRBJ2-7 and V is TRBV5-6; D may be TRBD1 (5 bases). V dropped 0 bases and J dropped 2 bases, with 9 bases sitting between them. Germline lookup yields CDR1 SGHDT and CDR2 YYEEEE. This CDR3 has 14 amino acids.

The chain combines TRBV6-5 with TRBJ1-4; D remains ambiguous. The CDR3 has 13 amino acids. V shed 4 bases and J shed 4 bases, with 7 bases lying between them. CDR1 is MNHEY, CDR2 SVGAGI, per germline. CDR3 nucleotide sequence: TGTGCCAGCAGTTGGAGTTTTAATGAAAAACTGTTTTTT. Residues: CASSWSFNEKLFF.

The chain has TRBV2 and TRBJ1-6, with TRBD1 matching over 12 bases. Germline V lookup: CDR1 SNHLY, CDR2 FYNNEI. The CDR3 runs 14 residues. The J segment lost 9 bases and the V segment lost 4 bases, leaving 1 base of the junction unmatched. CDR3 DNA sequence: TGTGCCAGCAGTGTGGGACAGGGGGCTTCACCCCTCCACTTT. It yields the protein CASSVGQGASPLHF.

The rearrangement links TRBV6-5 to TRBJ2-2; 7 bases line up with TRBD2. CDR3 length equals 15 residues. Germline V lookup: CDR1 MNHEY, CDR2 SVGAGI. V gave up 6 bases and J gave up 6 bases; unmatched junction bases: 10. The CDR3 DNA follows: TGTGCCAGCAGAAAAGCGGGAACGGGGCCCGGGGAGCTGTTTTTT. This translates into CASRKAGTGPGELFF.

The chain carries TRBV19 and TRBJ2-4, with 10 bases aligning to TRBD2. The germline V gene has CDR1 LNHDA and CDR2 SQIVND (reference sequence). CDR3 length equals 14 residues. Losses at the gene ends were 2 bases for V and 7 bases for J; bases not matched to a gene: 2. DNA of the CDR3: TGTGCCAGTAGTATAACTAGCGGGGCCAACATTCAGTACTTC. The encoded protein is CASSITSGANIQYF.

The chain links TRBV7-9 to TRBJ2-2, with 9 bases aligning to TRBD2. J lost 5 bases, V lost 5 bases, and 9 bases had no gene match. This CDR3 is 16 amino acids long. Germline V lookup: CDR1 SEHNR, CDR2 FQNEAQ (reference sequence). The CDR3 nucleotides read TGTGCCAGCAGCCCTCATAGCGGGAGTGGAACCGGGGAGCTGTTTTTT. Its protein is CASSPHSGSGTGELFF.

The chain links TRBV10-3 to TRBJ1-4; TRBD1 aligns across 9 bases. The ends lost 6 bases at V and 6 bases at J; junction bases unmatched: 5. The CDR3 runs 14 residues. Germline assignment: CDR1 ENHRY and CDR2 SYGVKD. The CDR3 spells CAIRPGQGDEKLFF. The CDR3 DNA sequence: TGTGCCATCAGACCGGGACAGGGTGATGAAAAACTGTTTTTT.

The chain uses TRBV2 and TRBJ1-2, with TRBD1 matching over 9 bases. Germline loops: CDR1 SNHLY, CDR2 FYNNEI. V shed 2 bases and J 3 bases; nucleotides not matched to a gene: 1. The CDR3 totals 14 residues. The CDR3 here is CASSEWTGDYGYTF. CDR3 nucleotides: TGTGCCAGCAGTGAATGGACAGGGGACTATGGCTACACCTTC.

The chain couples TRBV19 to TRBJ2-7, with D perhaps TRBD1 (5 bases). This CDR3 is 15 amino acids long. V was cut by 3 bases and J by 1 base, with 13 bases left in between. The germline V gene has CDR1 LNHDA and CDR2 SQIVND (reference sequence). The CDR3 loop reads CASSIRTRPSYEQYF. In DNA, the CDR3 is TGTGCCAGTAGTATCCGGACAAGACCTTCCTACGAGCAGTACTTC.

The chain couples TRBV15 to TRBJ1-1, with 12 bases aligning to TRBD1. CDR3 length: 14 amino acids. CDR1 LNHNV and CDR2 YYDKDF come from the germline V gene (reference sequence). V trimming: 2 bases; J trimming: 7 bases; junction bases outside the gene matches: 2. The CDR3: CATSRRDRGREAFF. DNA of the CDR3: TGTGCCACCAGCAGACGGGACAGGGGGCGTGAAGCTTTCTTT.

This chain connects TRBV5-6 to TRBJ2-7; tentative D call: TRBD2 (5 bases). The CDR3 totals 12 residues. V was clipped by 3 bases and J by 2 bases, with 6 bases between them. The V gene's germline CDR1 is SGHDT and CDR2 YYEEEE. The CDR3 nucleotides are TGTGCCAGCAGCTCGGGAACCTACGAGCAGTACTTC. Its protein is CASSSGTYEQYF.

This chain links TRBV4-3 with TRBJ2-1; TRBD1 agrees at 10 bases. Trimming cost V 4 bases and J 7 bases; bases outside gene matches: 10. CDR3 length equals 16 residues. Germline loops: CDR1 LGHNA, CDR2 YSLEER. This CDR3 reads CASSLTGTGVGNEQFF. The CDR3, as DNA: TGCGCCAGCAGCCTAACCGGGACAGGGGTCGGGAATGAGCAGTTCTTC.

The CDR3 sequence: CAYEGGTEAFF. DNA of the CDR3: TGTGCCTATGAAGGGGGAACTGAAGCTTTCTTT. V is TRBV30 and J is TRBJ1-1; a possible D gene is TRBD1 (6 bases). CDR3 size: 11 residues. V lost 7 bases, J lost 5 bases, and 11 bases lay in between. The V gene's germline CDR1 is GTSNPN and CDR2 SVGIG (reference sequence).

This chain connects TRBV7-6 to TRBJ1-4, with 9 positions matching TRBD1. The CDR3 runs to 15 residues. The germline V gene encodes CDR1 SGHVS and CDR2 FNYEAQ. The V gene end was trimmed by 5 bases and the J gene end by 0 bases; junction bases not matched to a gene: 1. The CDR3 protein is CASSRTGATNEKLFF. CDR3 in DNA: TGTGCCAGCAGCAGGACAGGGGCAACTAATGAAAAACTGTTTTTT.

The CDR3 DNA is TGTGCCAGCAGTTACGAGCCTAGCGGGCAGGAGGAGCAGTTCTTC. Translation: CASSYEPSGQEEQFF. The V call is TRBV6-6, the J call TRBJ2-1; the match to TRBD2 covers 8 bases. The germline gives CDR1 MNHNY, CDR2 SVGAGI (reference sequence). The J segment lost 10 bases and the V segment lost 2 bases, leaving 10 bases of the junction unmatched. This CDR3 is 15 amino acids long.

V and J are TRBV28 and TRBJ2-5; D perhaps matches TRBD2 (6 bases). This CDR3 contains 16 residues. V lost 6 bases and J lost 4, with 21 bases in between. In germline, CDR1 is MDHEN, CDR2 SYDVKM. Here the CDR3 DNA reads TGTGCCAGCAGCCCGGATCTGGGGGGATCGGGAGAGACCCAGTACTTC. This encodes CASSPDLGGSGETQYF.

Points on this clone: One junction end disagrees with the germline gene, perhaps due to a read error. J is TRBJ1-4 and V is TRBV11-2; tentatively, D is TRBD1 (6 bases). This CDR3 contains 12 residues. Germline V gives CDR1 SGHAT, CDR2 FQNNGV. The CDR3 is CASDFPGQEPSF. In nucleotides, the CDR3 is TGTGCCAGCGACTTTCCGGGACAAGAACCTTCATTT.

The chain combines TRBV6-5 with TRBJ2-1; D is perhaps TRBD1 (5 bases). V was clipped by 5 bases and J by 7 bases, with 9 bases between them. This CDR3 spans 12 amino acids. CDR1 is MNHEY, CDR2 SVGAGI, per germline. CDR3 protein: CASSSRGNEQFF. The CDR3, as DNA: TGTGCCAGCAGTAGTAGGGGTAATGAGCAGTTCTTC.

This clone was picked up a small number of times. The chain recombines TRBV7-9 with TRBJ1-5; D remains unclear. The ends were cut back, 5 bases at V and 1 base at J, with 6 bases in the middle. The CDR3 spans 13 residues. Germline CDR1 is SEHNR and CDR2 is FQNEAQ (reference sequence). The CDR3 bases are TGTGCCAGCAGCCGACTAAGCAATCAGCCCCAGCATTTT. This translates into CASSRLSNQPQHF.

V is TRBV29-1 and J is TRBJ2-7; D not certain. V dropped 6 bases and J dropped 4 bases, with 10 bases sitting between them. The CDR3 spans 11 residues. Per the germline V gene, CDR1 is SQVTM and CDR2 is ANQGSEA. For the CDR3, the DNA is TGCAGCGTCAACACAGCTTACGAGCAGTACTTC. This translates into CSVNTAYEQYF.

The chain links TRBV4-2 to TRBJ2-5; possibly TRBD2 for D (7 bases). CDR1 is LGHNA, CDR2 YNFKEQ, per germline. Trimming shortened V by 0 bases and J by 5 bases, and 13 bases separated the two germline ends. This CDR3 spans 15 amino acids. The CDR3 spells CASSQEGRGAETQYF. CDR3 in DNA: TGTGCCAGCAGCCAAGAGGGGAGGGGGGCGGAGACCCAGTACTTC.

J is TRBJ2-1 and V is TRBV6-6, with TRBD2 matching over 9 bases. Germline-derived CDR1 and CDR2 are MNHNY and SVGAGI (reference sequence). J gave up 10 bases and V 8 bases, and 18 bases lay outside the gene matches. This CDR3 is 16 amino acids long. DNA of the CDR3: TGTGCCAGCCTACTAGGCGGGAGGGCCGGTGGCGTAGAGCAGTTCTTC. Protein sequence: CASLLGGRAGGVEQFF.

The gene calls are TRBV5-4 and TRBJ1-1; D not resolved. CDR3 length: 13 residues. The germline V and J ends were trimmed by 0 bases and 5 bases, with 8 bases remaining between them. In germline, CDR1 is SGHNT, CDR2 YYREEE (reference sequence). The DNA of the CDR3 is TGTGCCAGCAGCTTGGAGGTGCGGACTGAAGCTTTCTTT. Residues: CASSLEVRTEAFF.

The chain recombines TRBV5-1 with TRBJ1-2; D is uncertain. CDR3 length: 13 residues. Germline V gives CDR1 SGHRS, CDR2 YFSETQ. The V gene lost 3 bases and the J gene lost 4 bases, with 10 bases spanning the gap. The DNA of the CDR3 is TGCGCCAGCAGCTCAGCGGCGGTCTATGGCTACACCTTC. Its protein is CASSSAAVYGYTF.

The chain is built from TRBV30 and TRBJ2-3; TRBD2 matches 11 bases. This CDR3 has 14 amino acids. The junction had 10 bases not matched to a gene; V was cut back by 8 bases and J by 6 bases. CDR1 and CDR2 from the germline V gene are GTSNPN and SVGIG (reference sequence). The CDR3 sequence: CARGTSGLDDTQYF. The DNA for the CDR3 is TGTGCCCGCGGGACTAGCGGTTTAGACGATACGCAGTATTTT.

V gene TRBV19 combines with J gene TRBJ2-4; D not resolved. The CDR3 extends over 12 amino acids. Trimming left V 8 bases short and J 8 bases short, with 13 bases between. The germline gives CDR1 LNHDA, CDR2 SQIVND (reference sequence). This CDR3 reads CASASVSDIQYF. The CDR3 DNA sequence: TGTGCCAGTGCTTCAGTATCAGACATTCAGTACTTC.